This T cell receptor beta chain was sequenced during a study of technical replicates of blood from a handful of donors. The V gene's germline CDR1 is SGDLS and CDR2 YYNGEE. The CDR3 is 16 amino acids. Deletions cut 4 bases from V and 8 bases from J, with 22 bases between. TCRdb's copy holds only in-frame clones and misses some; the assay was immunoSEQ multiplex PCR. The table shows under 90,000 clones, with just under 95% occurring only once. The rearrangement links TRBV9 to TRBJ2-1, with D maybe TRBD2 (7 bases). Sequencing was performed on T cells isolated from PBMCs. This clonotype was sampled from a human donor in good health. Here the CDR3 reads CASSPVGGAFGDEQFF. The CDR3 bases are TGTGCCAGCAGCCCGGTGGGGGGGGCCTTCGGGGATGAGCAGTTCTTC.